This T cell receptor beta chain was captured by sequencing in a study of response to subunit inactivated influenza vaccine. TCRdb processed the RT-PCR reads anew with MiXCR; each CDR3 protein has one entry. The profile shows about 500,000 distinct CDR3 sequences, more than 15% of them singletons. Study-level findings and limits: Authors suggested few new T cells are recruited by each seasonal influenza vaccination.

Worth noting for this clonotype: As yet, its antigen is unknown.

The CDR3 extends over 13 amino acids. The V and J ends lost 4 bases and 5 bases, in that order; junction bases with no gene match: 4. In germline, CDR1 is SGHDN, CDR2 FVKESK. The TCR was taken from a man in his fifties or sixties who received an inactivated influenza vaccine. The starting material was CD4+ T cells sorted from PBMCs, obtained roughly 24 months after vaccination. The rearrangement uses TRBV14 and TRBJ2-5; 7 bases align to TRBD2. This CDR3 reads CASSRGGYETQYF. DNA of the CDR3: TGTGCCAGCAGCCGGGGGGGGTATGAGACCCAGTACTTC.